This passage covers 3 T cell receptor beta chains from one sample sequenced in a study of PD-L1 blockade in urothelial cancer. Time point noted: pretreatment peripheral blood. TCRdb's table, derived via immunoSEQ multiplex PCR, lists solely in-frame clones and lacks some. The sample includes about 81,000 clones, over 80% seen only once; the top ten take about 6.9%. The specimen was PBMCs, collected around atezolizumab (anti-PD-L1) treatment. These receptors all stem from a man between 35 and 55 years old with urothelial cancer.

This clone was detected only once. This sequence joins TRBV10-3 and TRBJ2-7; 11 nucleotides agree with TRBD2. V lost 2 bases, J lost 5 bases, and 5 bases stayed unmatched. CDR1 and CDR2 from the germline V gene are ENHRY and SYGVKD. There are 15 residues in the CDR3. The CDR3 coding sequence is TGTGCCATCAGTGAGACTAGCGGGAGTTCGGACGAGCAGTACTTC. This sequence encodes CAISETSGSSDEQYF.

This clone was detected only a few times. The chain is built from TRBV19 and TRBJ2-1, with TRBD2 matching 7 bases. J lost 7 bases, V lost 3 bases, and 6 bases had no gene match. The CDR3 length is 14 residues. CDR1 and CDR2 from the germline V gene are LNHDA and SQIVND (reference sequence). CDR3 DNA sequence: TGTGCCAGTAGTATCAGCGGGACGGGGAATGAGCAGTTCTTC. It codes for CASSISGTGNEQFF.

The chain uses TRBV9 and TRBJ2-2; TRBD2 is a possible D gene (5 bases). The CDR3 covers 15 residues. CDR1 and CDR2 from the germline V gene are SGDLS and YYNGEE. Trimming stripped 4 bases from V and 0 bases from J, with 10 bases between. The CDR3 DNA sequence: TGTGCCAGCAGCCCCCGGGGTACGAACACCGGGGAGCTGTTTTTT. It codes for CASSPRGTNTGELFF.